This T cell receptor (beta chain) is drawn from a study of T cells in narcolepsy. Overall study: Donors had narcolepsy type 1 or type 2, or were healthy controls. Broader study findings: Comparing one patient's CSF and blood CD4+ clonotypes highlighted HCRT- and TRIB2-specific autoreactive clonotypes. No autoreactive T cell clone sequences appeared in some memory CD4+ repertoires.

Libraries were prepared by immunoSEQ multiplex PCR; TCRdb keeps only in-frame clonotypes and omits some of them. The sample yields 20,000 to 25,000 clones, 75% to 85% seen once. The germline gives CDR1 LNHDA, CDR2 SQIVND (reference sequence). The length of the CDR3 is 14 residues. As to this clone: The antigen remains unidentified.

This receptor was taken from a human donor in good health. The sample comprised memory (CD45RA-) CD4+ T cells from blood. The chain joins TRBV19 to TRBJ2-5; the D call may be TRBD1 or TRBD2 (6 bases each). The assigned J gene may be wrong: the sequence end matches TRBJ2-7 better. CDR3 sequence: CASSMSGAFAEQYF. In nucleotides, the CDR3 is TGTGCCAGTAGTATGTCGGGGGCATTCGCCGAGCAGTACTTC.